One sample yielded the 3 T cell receptor beta chains listed below, sequenced in a study of blood T cells in healthy people across ages. PCR was performed a second time for about 6 to 12 cycles using a sample-barcoded 5' primer and a J-beta primer mix. TCRdb called the 5' RACE reads again in MiXCR, with one record for every CDR3 protein. The sample records about 730,000 distinct CDR3 sequences, 43% being singletons. The sequenced sample was blood. The source is a woman aged 55-70 years in good health.

This clonotype was counted ten times or more. This rearrangement joins TRBV6-6 to TRBJ2-1; tentatively, D is TRBD1 or TRBD2 (6 bases each). V lost 7 bases to trimming and J lost 7 bases, with 14 bases between them. This CDR3 region has 13 residues. Germline V lookup: CDR1 MNHNY, CDR2 SVGAGI (reference sequence). The CDR3 nucleotides read TGTGCCAGCACCCAGGAGGGGGGTAATGAGCAGTTCTTC. It yields the protein CASTQEGGNEQFF.

A few counts support this clonotype. The V and J genes are TRBV28 and TRBJ1-2; the match to TRBD1 covers 7 bases. With 3 bases clipped from V and 1 base from J, the junction kept 11 bases outside the gene matches. Looked up from germline, CDR1 is MDHEN and CDR2 is SYDVKM. This CDR3 contains 17 residues. In DNA form, the CDR3 reads TGTGCCAGCAGTTTGGGCAGGGGGTTTAGGGTTAACTATGGCTACACCTTC. This codes for CASSLGRGFRVNYGYTF.

This clonotype was observed a few times. This chain uses TRBV6-5 with TRBJ2-3; D gene uncertain. V was trimmed by 0 bases and J by 0 bases, leaving 10 bases between them. CDR3 length equals 16 residues. CDR1 MNHEY and CDR2 SVGAGI come from the germline V gene. The CDR3 DNA reads TGTGCCAGCAGTTACTCGGCGCCACACAGCACAGATACGCAGTATTTT. Amino acid sequence: CASSYSAPHSTDTQYF.